Described below is a single T cell receptor (beta chain) sequence and its context. Its antigen is unknown. Per-sample PBMC isolation yielded at least 6.5 million cells. The data are from a study of blood T cells in healthy people across ages. Study results and caveats: For the donors, CMV status was unknown and possibly confounded expanded clonotype changes. The study found TCR beta diversity correlated strongly with naive T cell percentage.

The V segment lost 0 bases and the J segment 7 bases; nucleotides outside the gene matches: 4. The CDR3 extends over 16 amino acids. Germline V gives CDR1 SEHNR, CDR2 FQNEAQ (reference sequence). It was with a sample-barcoded 5' primer and a J-beta primer mix that a second PCR of about 6 to 11 cycles was run. TCRdb processed the 5' RACE reads anew with MiXCR; each CDR3 protein has one entry. The data contain approximately 1,000,000 distinct CDR3 sequences, 40% to 55% of them singletons. This receptor was identified in an older woman in good health. The chain links TRBV7-9 to TRBJ2-1, with 12 nucleotides matching TRBD2. The specimen was blood. CDR3 residues: CASSLAPSGRGNEQFF. CDR3 DNA sequence: TGTGCCAGCAGCTTAGCTCCTAGCGGGAGGGGTAATGAGCAGTTCTTC.